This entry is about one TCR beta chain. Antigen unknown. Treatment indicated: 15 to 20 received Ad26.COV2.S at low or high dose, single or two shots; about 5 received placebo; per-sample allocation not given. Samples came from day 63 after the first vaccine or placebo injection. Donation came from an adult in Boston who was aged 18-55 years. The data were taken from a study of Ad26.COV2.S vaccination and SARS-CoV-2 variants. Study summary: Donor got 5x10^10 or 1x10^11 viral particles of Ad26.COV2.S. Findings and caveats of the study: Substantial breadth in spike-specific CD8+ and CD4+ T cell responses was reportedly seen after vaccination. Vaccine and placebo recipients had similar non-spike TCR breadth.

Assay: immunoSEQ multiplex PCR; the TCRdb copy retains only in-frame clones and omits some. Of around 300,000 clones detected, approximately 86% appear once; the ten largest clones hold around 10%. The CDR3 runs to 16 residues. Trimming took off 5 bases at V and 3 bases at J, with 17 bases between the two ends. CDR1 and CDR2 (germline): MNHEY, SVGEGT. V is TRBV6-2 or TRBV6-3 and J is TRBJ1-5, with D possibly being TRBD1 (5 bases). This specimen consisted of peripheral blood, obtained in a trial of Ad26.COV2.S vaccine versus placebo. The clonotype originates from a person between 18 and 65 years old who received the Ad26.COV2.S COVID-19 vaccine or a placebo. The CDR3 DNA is TGTGCCAGCAGTCGGGACGGAGGATCCCACAATCAGCCCCAGCATTTT. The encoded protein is CASSRDGGSHNQPQHF.